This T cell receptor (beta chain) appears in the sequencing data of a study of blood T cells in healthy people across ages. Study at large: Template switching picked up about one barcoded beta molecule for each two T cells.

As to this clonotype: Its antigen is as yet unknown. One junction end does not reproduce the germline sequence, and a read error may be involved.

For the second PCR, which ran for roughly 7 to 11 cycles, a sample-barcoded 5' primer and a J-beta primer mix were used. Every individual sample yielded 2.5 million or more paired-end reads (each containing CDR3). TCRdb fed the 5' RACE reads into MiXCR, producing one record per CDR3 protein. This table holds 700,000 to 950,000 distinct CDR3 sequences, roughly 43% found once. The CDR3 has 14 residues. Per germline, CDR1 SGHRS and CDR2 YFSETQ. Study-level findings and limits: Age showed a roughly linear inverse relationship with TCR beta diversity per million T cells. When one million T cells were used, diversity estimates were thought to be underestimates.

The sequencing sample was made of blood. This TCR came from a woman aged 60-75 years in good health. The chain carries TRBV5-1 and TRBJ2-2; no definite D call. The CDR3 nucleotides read TGCGCCAGCAGCTTGGACTCTTTCACCAGGGAGCTGTTTTTT. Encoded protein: CASSLDSFTRELFF.